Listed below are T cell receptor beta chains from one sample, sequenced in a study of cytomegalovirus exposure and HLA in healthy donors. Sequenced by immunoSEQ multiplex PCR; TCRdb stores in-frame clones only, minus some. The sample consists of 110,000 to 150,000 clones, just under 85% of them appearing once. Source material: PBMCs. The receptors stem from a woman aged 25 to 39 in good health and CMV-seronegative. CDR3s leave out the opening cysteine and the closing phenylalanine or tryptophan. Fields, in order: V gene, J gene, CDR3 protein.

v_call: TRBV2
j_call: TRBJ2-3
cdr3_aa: ASSVSSGNTQY

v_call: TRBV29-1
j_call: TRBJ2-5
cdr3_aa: SVAPQGMETQY

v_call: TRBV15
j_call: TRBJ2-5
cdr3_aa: ATSRDRETQY

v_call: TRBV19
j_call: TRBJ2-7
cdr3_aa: ASSPGQQNHEQY

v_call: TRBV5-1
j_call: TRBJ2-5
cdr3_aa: ASKGLARQETQY

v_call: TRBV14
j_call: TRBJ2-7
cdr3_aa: ASSRPGQHYEQY

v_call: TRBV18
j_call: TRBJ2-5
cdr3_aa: ASSPNLAGGQETQY

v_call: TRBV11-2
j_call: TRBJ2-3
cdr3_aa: ASSLARETQY

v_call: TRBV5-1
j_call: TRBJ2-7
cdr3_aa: ASSFLGDEQY

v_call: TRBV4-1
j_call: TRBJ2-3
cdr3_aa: ASSQDERGHTQY

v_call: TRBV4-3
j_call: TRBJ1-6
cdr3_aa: ASSQDQGTNSPLH

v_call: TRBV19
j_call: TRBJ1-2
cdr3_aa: ASRPRQGANYGYT

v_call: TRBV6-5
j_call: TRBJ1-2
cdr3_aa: ASSYSSRINYGYT

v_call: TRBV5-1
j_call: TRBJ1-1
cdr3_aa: ASSTTGGTEAF

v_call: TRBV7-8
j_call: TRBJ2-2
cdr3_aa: ASSSGVAGGMNTGELF

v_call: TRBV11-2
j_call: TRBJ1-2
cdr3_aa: ASSKLEIPFYGYT

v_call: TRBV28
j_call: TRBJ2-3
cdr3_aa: ASREQGTSTDTQY

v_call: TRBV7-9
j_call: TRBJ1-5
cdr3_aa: ASSKTGGEGQPQH

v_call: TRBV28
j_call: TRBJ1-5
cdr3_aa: AVPGGRGDQPQH

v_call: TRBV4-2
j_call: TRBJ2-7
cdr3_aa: ASSQVGQVAYEQY

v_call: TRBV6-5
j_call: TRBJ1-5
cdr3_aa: ASSKAYSNQPQH

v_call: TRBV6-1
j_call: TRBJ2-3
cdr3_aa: ASREPGLRTDTQY

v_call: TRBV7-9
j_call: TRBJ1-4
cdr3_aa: ASSLALGGGNEKLF